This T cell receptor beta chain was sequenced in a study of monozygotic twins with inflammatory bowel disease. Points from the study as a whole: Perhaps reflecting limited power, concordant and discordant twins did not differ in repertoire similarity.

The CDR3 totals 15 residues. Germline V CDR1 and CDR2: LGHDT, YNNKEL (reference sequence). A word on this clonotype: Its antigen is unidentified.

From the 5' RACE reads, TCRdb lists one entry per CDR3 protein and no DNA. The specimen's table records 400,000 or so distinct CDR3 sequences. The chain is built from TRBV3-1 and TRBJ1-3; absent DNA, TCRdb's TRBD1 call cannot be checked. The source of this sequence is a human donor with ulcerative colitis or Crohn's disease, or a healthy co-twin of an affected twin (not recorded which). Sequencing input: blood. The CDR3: CASSLTGGEGNTIYF.